These 8 T cell receptor beta chains originate from one sample sequenced in a study of T cell responses to AZD1222 COVID-19 vaccine. The assay was immunoSEQ multiplex PCR, and TCRdb's table has in-frame clones only and misses some. Of some 90,000 clones in the sample, 87% were seen once. Here the sequenced sample was peripheral blood, taken on day 0 of AZD1222 vaccination. The receptors were sampled from an adult in good health.

The V and J genes are TRBV18 and TRBJ1-1; D unresolved. The CDR3 consists of 16 residues. V shed 3 bases and J shed 1 base, with 15 bases lying between them. Per the germline V gene, CDR1 is KGHSH and CDR2 is LQKENI. The CDR3 bases are TGTGCCAGCTCACCTAACCGGGCCGTAGAGAACACTGAAGCTTTCTTT. Its protein is CASSPNRAVENTEAFF.

This clone was seen only once. CDR3 region: CASSPEQGMGTQYF. CDR3 coding DNA: TGTGCCAGCTCACCCGAACAGGGGATGGGGACCCAGTACTTC. The chain uses TRBV18 and TRBJ2-5; 7 nucleotides align to TRBD1. This CDR3 has 14 amino acids. Germline CDR1 KGHSH, CDR2 LQKENI. J was trimmed by 7 bases and V by 3 bases; bases with no gene match: 8.

This chain links TRBV6-5 with TRBJ1-1, with D maybe TRBD1 (6 bases). Between the trimmed V and J ends, which lost 0 bases and 5 bases, there was a span of 13 bases. Germline lookup yields CDR1 MNHEY and CDR2 SVGAGI. CDR3 length: 15 amino acids. CDR3 in amino acids: CASSYSNRAVTEAFF. In DNA form, the CDR3 reads TGTGCCAGCAGTTACTCGAACAGGGCCGTAACTGAAGCTTTCTTT.

The genes are TRBV12-3 or TRBV12-4 and TRBJ2-7, with D perhaps matching TRBD2 (6 bases). This CDR3 is built from 12 residues. The ends were cut back, 6 bases at V and 4 bases at J, with 10 bases in the middle. In DNA form, the CDR3 reads TGTGCCAGCAGCGGGAGTGCTTACGAGCAGTACTTC. This codes for CASSGSAYEQYF.

The chain carries TRBV7-3 and TRBJ1-1; D gene ambiguous. The CDR3 extends over 14 amino acids. Germline CDR1 SGHTA, CDR2 FQGTGA. Trimming pared 3 bases from V and 2 bases from J, leaving 10 bases between. CDR3 residues: CASSFSSGNTEAFF. In nucleotides, the CDR3 is TGTGCCAGCAGCTTTTCTTCGGGAAACACTGAAGCTTTCTTT. The whole variable domain, filled in from reference TRBV7-3 and TRBJ1-1, reads GAGVSQTPSNKVTEKGKYVELRCDPISGHTALYWYRQSLGQGPEFLIYFQGTGAADDSGLPNDRFFAVRPEGSVSTLKIQRTERGDSAVYLCASSFSSGNTEAFFGQGTRLTVV.

This CDR3 reads CASSGFGVTTDTQYF. The CDR3 nucleotides are TGTGCCAGCAGTGGTTTCGGAGTGACCACAGATACGCAGTATTTT. V is TRBV2 and J is TRBJ2-3, with D hard to call. Looked up from germline, CDR1 is SNHLY and CDR2 is FYNNEI. V lost 4 bases to trimming and J lost 2 bases, with 13 bases between them. This CDR3 region has 15 residues.

In the case of this clone: Its ends do not fully match the called genes, so a read error is possible. The V gene is TRBV7-7, the J gene TRBJ2-5; 7 positions agree with TRBD1. Germline CDR1 is SSHAT and CDR2 is FNYEAQ (reference sequence). The CDR3 runs to 15 residues. The CDR3 coding sequence is TGTGCTAGCAGCCAGCCGGGACAGCCTCAAGAGACCCAGTACTTC. Its translation: CASSQPGQPQETQYF. Based on the CDR3 plus reference TRBV7-7 and TRBJ2-5, the full variable domain is GAGVSQSPRYKVTKRGQDVTLRCDPISSHATLYWYQQALGQGPEFLTYFNYEAQPDKSGLPSDRFSAERPEGSISTLTIQRTEQRDSAMYRCASSQPGQPQETQYFGPGTRLLVL.

CDR3 in DNA: TGTGCCAGCAGCGTAGCGGGGTGGAACACCGGGGAGCTGTTTTTT. Translated: CASSVAGWNTGELFF. The rearrangement uses TRBV9 and TRBJ2-2, with D possibly being TRBD2 (5 bases). The CDR3 is made up of 15 amino acids. Germline lookup yields CDR1 SGDLS and CDR2 YYNGEE. V gave up 0 bases and J gave up 1 base, with 7 bases separating them.